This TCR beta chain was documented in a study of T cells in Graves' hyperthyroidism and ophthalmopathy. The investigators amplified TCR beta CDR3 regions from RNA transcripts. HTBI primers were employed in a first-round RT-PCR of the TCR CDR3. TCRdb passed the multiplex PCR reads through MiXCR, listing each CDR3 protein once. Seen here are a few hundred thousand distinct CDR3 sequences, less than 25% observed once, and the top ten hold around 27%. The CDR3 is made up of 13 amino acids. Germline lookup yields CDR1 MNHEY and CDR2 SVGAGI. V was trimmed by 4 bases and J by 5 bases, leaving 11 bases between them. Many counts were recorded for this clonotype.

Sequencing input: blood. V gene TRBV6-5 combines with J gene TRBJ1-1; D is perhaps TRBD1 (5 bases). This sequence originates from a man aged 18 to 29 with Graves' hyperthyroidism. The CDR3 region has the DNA TGTGCCAGCAGTTCGGGGGGGTGGACTGAAGCTTTCTTT. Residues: CASSSGGWTEAFF.